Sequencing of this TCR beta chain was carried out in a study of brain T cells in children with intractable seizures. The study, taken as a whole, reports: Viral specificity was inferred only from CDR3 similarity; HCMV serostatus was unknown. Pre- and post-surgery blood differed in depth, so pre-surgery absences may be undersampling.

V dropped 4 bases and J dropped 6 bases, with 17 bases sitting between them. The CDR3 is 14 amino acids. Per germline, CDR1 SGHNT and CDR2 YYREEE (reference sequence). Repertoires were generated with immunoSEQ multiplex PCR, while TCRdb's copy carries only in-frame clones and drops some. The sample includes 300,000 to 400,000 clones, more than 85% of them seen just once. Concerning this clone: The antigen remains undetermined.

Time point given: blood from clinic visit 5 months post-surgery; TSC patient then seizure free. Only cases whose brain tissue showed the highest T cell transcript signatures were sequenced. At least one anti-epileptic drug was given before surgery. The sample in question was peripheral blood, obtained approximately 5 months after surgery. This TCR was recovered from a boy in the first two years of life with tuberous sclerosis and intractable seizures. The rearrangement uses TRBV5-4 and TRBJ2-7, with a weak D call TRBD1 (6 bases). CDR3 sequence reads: CASSPTGISREQYF. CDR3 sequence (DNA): TGTGCCAGCAGCCCAACAGGGATCAGTCGCGAGCAGTACTTC.